This T cell receptor (beta chain) is drawn from a study of blood T cell repertoires in COVID-19. Profiled with immunoSEQ multiplex PCR; TCRdb holds only in-frame clones, not every one. In the table there are approximately 150,000 clones, about 85% of which are singletons. The CDR3 has 15 amino acids. In germline, CDR1 is MNHEY, CDR2 SVGAGI. V was pared by 6 bases and J by 0 bases, with 12 bases between. The specimen was PBMCs or T cells enriched from blood (not recorded which). The source is a woman aged 40 to 55 with acute COVID-19. The chain is built from TRBV6-5 and TRBJ1-5; D unresolved. Here the CDR3 reads CASSLTGYSNQPQHF. The CDR3, as DNA: TGTGCCAGCAGCCTGACGGGGTATAGCAATCAGCCCCAGCATTTT.